This record concerns one T cell receptor beta chain sequence. As handled by the study authors: It was from reference gene primer amplification that nucleated cell counts were estimated. The data were produced by immunoSEQ multiplex PCR, yet TCRdb's version contains in-frame clones alone and is incomplete. For V, J and clone size, that table is used; D and trimming come from the DNA. The data hold approximately 190,000 clones, with roughly 80% observed a single time. These data are taken from a study of blood T cell repertoires in COVID-19. About the research overall: PBMCs, B-cell-depleted T cells, or T cells provided the cDNA or gDNA that made up the material.

V lost 5 bases and J lost 4, with 13 bases in between. Germline V gene lookup returns CDR1 MNHEY and CDR2 SMNVEV (reference sequence). The CDR3 has 14 amino acids. The origin of this receptor is a woman aged 25 to 39 with acute or convalescent COVID-19. Source material: peripheral blood. The chain combines TRBV27 with TRBJ2-3; D remains ambiguous. The CDR3 sequence: CASSPRQDPDTQYF. The CDR3 DNA is TGTGCCAGCAGTCCCCGGCAGGATCCAGATACGCAGTATTTT.